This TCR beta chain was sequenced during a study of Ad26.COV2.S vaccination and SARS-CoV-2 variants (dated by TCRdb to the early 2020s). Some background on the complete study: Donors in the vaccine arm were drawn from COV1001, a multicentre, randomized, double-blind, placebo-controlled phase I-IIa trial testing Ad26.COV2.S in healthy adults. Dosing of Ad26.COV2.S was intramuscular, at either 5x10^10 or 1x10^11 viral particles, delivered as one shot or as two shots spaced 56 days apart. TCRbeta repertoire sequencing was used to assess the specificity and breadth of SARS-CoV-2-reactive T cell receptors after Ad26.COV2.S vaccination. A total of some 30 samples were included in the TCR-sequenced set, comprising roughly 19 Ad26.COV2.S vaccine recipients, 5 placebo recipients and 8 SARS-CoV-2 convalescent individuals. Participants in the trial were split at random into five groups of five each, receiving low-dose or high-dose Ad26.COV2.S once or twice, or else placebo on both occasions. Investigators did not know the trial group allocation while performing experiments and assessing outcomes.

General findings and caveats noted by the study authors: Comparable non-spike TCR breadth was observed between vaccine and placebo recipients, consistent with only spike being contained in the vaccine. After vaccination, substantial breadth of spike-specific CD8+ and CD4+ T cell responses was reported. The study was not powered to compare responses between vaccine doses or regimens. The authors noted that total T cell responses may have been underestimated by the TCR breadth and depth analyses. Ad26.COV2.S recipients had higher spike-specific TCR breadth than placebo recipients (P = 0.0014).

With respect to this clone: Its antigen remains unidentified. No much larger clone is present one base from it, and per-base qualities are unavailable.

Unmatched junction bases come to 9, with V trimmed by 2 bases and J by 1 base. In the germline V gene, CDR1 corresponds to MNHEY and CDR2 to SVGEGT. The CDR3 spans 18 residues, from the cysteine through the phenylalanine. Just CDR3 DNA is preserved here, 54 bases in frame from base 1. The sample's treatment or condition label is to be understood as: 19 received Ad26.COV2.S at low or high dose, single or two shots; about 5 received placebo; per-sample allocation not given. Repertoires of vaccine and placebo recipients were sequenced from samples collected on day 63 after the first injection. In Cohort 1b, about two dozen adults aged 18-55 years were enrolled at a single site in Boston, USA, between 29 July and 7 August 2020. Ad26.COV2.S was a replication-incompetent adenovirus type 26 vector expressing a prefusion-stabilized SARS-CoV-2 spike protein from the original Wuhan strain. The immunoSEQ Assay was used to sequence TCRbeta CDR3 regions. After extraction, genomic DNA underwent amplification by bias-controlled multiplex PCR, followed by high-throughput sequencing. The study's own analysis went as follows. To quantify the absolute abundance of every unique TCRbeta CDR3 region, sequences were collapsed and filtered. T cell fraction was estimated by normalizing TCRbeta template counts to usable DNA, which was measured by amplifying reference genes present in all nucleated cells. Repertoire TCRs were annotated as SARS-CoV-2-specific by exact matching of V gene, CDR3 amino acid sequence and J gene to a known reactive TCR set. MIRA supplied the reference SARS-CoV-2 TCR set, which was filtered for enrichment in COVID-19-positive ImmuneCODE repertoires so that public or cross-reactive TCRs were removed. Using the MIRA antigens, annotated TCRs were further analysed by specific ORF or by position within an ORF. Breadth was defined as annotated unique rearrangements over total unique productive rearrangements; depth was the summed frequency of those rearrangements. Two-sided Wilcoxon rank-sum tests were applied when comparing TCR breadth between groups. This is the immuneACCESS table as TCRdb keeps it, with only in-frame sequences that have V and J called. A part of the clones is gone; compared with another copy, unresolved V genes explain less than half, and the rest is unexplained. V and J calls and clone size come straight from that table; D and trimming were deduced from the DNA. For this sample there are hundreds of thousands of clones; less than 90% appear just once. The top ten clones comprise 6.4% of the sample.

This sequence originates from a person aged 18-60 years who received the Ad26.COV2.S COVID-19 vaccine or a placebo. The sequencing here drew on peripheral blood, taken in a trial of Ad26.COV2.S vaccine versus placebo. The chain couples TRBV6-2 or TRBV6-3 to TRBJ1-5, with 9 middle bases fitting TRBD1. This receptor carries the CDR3 CASSYTTGQGMSNQPQHF. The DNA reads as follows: TGTGCCAGCAGTTACACCACGGGACAGGGTATGAGCAATCAGCCCCAGCATTTT.